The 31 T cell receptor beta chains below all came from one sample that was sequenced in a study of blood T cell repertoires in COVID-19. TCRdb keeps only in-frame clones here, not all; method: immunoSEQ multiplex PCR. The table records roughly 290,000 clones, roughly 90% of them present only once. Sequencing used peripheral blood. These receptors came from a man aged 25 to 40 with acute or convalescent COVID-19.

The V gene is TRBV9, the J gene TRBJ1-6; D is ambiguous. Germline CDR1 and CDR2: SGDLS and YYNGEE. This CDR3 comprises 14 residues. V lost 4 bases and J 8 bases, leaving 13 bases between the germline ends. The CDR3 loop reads CASSSTGWDSPLHF. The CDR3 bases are TGTGCCAGCAGCTCGACCGGGTGGGATTCACCCCTCCACTTT.

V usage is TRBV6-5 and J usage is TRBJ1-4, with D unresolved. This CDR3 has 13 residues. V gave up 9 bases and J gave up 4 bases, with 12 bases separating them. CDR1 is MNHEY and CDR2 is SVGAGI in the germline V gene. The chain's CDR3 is CASHSGINEKLFF. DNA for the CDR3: TGTGCCAGTCACTCAGGAATTAATGAAAAACTGTTTTTT.

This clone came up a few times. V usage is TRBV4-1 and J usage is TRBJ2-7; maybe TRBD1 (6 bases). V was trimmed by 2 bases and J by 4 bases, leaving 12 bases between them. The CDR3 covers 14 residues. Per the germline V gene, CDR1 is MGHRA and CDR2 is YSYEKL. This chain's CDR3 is CASSQLRRGYEQYF. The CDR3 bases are TGCGCCAGCAGCCAACTGCGTAGGGGGTACGAGCAGTACTTC.

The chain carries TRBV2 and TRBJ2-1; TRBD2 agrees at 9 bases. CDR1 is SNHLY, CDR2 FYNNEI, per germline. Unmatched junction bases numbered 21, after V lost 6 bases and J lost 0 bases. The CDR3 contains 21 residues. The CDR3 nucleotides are TGTGCCAGCAGAGAGGCCGTTCGGCTTGCGGGGGGGCGCAGCTCCTACAATGAGCAGTTCTTC. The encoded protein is CASREAVRLAGGRSSYNEQFF.

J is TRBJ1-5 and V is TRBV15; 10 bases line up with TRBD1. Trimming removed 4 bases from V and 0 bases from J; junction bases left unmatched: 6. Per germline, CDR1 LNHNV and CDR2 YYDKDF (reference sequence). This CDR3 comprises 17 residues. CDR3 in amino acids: CATSKTGGAYSNQPQHF. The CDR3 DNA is TGTGCCACCAGCAAGACAGGGGGCGCGTATAGCAATCAGCCCCAGCATTTT.

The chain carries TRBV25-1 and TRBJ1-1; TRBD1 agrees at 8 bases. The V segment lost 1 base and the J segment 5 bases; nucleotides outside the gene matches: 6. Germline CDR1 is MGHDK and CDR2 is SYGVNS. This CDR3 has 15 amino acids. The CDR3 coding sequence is TGTGCCAGCAGTGAATCAACAGGGGGTTGGACTGAAGCTTTCTTT. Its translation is CASSESTGGWTEAFF.

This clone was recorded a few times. The CDR3 DNA reads TGTGCCACCACCCACAGGTCGGGACTCCCCGCGGGGGAGCTGTTTTTT. It specifies CATTHRSGLPAGELFF. The chain carries TRBV27 and TRBJ2-2; perhaps TRBD2 as D (6 bases). Deletions cut 10 bases from V and 8 bases from J, with 26 bases between. Germline CDR1 is MNHEY and CDR2 is SMNVEV (reference sequence). The CDR3 has 16 amino acids.

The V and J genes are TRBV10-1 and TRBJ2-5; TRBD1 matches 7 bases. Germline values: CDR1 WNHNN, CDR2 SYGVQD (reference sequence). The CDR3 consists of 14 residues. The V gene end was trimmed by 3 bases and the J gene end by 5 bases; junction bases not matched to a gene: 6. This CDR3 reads CASSEGGSLETQYF. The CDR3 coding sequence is TGCGCCAGCAGTGAAGGGGGCAGTTTGGAGACCCAGTACTTC.

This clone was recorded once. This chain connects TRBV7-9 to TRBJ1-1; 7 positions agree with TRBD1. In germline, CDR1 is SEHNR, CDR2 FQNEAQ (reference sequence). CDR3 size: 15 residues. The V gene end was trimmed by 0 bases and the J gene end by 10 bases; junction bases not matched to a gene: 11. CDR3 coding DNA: TGTGCCAGCAGCTTAGCGCAGGGGACAGCCCTTAGAGCTTTCTTT. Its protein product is CASSLAQGTALRAFF.

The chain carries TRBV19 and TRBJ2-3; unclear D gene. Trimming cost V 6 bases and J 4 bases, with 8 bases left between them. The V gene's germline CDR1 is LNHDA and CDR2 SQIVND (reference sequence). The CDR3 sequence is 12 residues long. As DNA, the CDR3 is TGTGCCAGTAGCTACTCGGCAGATACGCAGTATTTT. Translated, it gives CASSYSADTQYF.

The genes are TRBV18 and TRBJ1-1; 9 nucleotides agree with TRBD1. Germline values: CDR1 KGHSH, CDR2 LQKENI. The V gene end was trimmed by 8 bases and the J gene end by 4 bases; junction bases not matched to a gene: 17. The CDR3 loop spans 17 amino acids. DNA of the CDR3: TGTGCCAGCCCGACGGGGACAGGGTTGAATCCAGTCACTGAAGCTTTCTTT. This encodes CASPTGTGLNPVTEAFF.

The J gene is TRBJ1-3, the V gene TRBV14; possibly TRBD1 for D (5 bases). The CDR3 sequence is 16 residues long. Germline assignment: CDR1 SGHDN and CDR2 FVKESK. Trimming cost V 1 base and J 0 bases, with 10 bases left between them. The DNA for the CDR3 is TGTGCCAGCAGCCAAGTCCAGGGTCCCTCTGGAAACACCATATATTTT. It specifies CASSQVQGPSGNTIYF.

This CDR3 is CASSLGISEYYEQYF. The CDR3 DNA reads as TGTGCCAGCAGCTTAGGTATTAGCGAGTACTACGAGCAGTACTTC. The chain links TRBV7-8 to TRBJ2-7; TRBD2 is a possible D gene (5 bases). The CDR3 spans 15 residues. Trimming removed 1 base from V and 3 bases from J, with 13 bases in between. Germline V gene sequence: CDR1 SGHVS, CDR2 FQNEAQ.

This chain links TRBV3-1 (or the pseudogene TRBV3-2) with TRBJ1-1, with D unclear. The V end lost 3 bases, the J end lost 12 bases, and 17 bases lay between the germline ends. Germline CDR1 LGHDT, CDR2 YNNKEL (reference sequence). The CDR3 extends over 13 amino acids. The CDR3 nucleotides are TGTGCCAGCAGCCATGGACGGGGTTCCTTGACTTTCTTT. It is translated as CASSHGRGSLTFF.

CDR3 residues: CASSLVTSGGYEQYF. CDR3 DNA: TGTGCCAGCAGCTTAGTAACTAGCGGGGGTTACGAGCAGTACTTC. The V and J genes are TRBV7-8 and TRBJ2-7, with 11 bases aligning to TRBD2. The V segment lost 1 base and the J segment 4 bases; nucleotides outside the gene matches: 3. The CDR3 is made up of 15 amino acids. The germline V gene has CDR1 SGHVS and CDR2 FQNEAQ.

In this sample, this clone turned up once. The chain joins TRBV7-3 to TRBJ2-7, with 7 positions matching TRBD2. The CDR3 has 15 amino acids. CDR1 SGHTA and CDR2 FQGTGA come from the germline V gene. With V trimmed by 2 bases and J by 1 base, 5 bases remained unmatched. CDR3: CASSLGRGRSYEQYF. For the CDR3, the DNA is TGTGCCAGCAGCTTAGGGAGGGGAAGATCCTACGAGCAGTACTTC.

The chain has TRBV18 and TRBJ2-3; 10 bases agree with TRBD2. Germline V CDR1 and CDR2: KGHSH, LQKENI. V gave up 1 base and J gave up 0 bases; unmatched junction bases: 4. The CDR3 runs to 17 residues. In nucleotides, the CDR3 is TGTGCCAGCTCACCACGTCTAGCGGGGGCTAGCACAGATACGCAGTATTTT. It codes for CASSPRLAGASTDTQYF.

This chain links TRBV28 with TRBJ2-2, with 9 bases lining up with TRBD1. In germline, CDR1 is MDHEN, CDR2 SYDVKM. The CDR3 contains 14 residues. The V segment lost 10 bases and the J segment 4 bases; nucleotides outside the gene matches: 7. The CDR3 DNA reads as TGTGCCACCCGGTGGGACAGGGTCACCGGGGAGCTGTTTTTT. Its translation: CATRWDRVTGELFF.

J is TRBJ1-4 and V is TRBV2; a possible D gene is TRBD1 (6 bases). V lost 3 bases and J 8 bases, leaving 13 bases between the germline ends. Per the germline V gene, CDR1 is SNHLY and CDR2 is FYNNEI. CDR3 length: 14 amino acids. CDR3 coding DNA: TGTGCCAGCAGTGACAGGGGTACGGGAGAAAAACTGTTTTTT. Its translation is CASSDRGTGEKLFF.

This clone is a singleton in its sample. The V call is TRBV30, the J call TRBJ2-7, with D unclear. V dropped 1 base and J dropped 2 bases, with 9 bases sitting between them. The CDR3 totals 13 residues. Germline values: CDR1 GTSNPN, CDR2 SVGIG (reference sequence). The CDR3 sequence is CAWSDTGTYEQYF. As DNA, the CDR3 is TGTGCCTGGAGTGATACGGGTACCTACGAGCAGTACTTC.

The CDR3 DNA reads as TGTGCCTCGTACAGGGTCGGTAATGAAAAACTGTTTTTT. This gives the protein CASYRVGNEKLFF. The chain recombines TRBV30 with TRBJ1-4; tentatively, D is TRBD1 (6 bases). Per germline, CDR1 GTSNPN and CDR2 SVGIG (reference sequence). V gave up 7 bases and J gave up 4 bases, with 13 bases separating them. CDR3 size: 13 residues. Filled out from reference TRBV30 and TRBJ1-4, the complete variable domain reads SQTIHQWPATLVQPVGSPLSLECTVEGTSNPNLYWYRQAAGRGLQLLFYSVGIGQISSEVPQNLSASRPQDRQFILSSKKLLLSDSGFYLCASYRVGNEKLFFGSGTQLSVL.

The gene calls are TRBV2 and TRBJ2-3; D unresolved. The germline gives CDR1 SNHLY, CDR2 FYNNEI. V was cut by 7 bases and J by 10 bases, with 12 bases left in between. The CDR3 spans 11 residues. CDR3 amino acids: CASIRQASQYF. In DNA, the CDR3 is TGTGCCAGCATCCGGCAGGCATCGCAGTATTTT.

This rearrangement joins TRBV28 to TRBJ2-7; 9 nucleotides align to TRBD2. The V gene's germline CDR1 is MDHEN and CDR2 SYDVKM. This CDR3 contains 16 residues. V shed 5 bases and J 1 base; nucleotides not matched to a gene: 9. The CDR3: CASSATGTSLSYEQYF. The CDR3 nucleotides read TGTGCCAGCAGTGCTACCGGGACTAGCCTTTCCTACGAGCAGTACTTC.

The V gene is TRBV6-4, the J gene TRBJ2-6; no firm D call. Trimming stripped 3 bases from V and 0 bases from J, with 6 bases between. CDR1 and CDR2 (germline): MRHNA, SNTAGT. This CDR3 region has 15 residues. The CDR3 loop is CASSEGNSGANVLTF. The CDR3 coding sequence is TGTGCCAGCAGTGAGGGCAACTCTGGGGCCAACGTCCTGACTTTC.

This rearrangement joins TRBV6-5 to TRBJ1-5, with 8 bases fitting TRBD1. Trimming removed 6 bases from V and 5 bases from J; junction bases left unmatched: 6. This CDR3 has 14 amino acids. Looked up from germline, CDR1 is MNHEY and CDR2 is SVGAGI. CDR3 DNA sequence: TGTGCCAGCAGGAGCCCACAGGGGGATCAGCCCCAGCATTTT. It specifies CASRSPQGDQPQHF.

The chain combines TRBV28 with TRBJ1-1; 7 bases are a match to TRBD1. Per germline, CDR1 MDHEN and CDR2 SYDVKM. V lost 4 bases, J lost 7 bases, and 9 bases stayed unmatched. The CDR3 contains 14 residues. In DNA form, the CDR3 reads TGTGCCAGCAGTTCCGCGGGACAGCATAATGAAGCTTTCTTT. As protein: CASSSAGQHNEAFF.

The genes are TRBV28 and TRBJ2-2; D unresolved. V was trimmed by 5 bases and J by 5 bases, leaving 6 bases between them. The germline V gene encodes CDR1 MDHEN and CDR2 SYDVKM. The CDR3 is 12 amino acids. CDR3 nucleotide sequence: TGTGCCAGCAGTCCGGGTACCGGGGAGCTGTTTTTT. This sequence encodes CASSPGTGELFF.

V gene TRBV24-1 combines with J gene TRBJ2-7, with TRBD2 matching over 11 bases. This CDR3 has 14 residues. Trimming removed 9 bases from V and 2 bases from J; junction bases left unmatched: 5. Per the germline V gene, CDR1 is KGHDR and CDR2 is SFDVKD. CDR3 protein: CATDQTSGTYEQYF. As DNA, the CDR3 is TGTGCCACCGATCAGACTAGCGGGACCTACGAGCAGTACTTC.

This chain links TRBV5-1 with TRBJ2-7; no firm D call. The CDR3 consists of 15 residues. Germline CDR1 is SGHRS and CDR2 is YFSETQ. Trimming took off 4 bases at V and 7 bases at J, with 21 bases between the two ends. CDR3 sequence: CASSTEPAPYAEQYF. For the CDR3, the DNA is TGCGCCAGCAGCACGGAGCCAGCCCCCTACGCAGAGCAGTACTTC. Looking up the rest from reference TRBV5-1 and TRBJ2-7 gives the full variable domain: KAGVTQTPRYLIKTRGQQVTLSCSPISGHRSVSWYQQTPGQGLQFLFEYFSETQRNKGNFPGRFSGRQFSNSRSEMNVSTLELGDSALYLCASSTEPAPYAEQYFGPGTRLTVT.

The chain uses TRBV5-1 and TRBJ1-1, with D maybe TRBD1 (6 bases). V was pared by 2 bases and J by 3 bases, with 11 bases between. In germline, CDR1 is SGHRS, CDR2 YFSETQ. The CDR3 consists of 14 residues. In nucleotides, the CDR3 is TGCGCCAGCAGCTTCAGGGGCCAATACACTGAAGCTTTCTTT. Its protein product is CASSFRGQYTEAFF.

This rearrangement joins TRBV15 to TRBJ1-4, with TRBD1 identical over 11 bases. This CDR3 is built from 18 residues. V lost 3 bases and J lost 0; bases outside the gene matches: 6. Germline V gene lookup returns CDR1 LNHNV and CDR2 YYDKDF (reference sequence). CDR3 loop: CATSRGGTGGSTNEKLFF. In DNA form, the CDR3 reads TGTGCCACCAGCAGGGGGGGGACAGGGGGATCAACTAATGAAAAACTGTTTTTT.